This T cell receptor (beta chain) derives from a study of T cells in Graves' hyperthyroidism and ophthalmopathy. The study's findings and limits: Median prediction lead before ophthalmopathy onset was 5 to 7.5 months with the model.

This clonotype was recorded a few times. Its antigen is still unknown. TCR beta CDR3 sequences were amplified from RNA transcripts. A first-round RT-PCR of the TCR CDR3 used the HTBI primer set. One entry per CDR3 protein, called by TCRdb with MiXCR from the multiplex PCR reads. The data hold fewer than 450,000 distinct CDR3 sequences, with 15% to 20% observed a single time. There are 16 residues in the CDR3. In germline, CDR1 is MNHEY, CDR2 SVGAGI. V lost 0 bases, J lost 5 bases, and 2 bases stayed unmatched. The specimen was blood. This clonotype originated in a man between 18 and 35 years old with Graves' ophthalmopathy. The chain combines TRBV6-5 with TRBJ2-5, with 14 bases that match TRBD2. The CDR3 DNA follows: TGTGCCAGCAGTTACTCGTGGACTAGCGGGGGGGAGACCCAGTACTTC. This sequence encodes CASSYSWTSGGETQYF.